The 31 T cell receptor beta chains listed next were all sequenced from one sample in a study of shared clonotypes between healthy human individuals. The data were produced by immunoSEQ multiplex PCR, yet TCRdb's version contains in-frame clones alone and is incomplete. The profile shows millions of clones, approximately 94% of them singletons. Sequencing used naive CD4+ T cells sorted from blood. Indicated subset: CD45RA+ positively selected. The source of these receptors is a man aged 18 to 30 in good health.

This clone was seen just once. This sequence joins TRBV29-1 and TRBJ2-7; D not certain. CDR1 SQVTM and CDR2 ANQGSEA come from the germline V gene. The CDR3 sequence is 13 residues long. The germline V and J ends were trimmed by 0 bases and 11 bases, with 17 bases remaining between them. CDR3: CSVEDSVRLLKYF. In DNA, the CDR3 is TGCAGCGTTGAAGACTCGGTTCGACTCCTGAAGTACTTC.

In DNA form, the CDR3 reads TGTGCCAGCAGACTTGGACTAGCGGGGGCCTTAGCCAAAAACATTCAGTACTTC. Protein sequence: CASRLGLAGALAKNIQYF. This chain connects TRBV2 to TRBJ2-4; 13 bases map to TRBD2. V was pared by 6 bases and J by 0 bases, with 8 bases of the junction left unmatched. CDR3 length equals 18 residues. Germline assignment: CDR1 SNHLY and CDR2 FYNNEI.

V gene TRBV19 combines with J gene TRBJ2-7; TRBD2 matches 7 bases. The CDR3 runs to 15 residues. V lost 2 bases, J lost 1 base, and 5 bases stayed unmatched. Germline V gene lookup returns CDR1 LNHDA and CDR2 SQIVND (reference sequence). The CDR3 DNA sequence: TGTGCCAGTAGTATAATGGCTAGCGGTTCCTACGAGCAGTACTTC. This translates into CASSIMASGSYEQYF.

CDR3 sequence reads: CASSHGSANTGELFF. In nucleotides, the CDR3 is TGTGCCAGCAGCCACGGTTCCGCGAACACCGGGGAGCTGTTTTTT. The J gene is TRBJ2-2, the V gene TRBV28; D is uncertain. CDR1 is MDHEN and CDR2 is SYDVKM in the germline V gene. Between the trimmed V and J ends, which lost 6 bases and 0 bases, there was a span of 11 bases. The CDR3 totals 15 residues.

The chain links TRBV19 to TRBJ1-6; D remains ambiguous. CDR3 length: 12 amino acids. Germline-derived CDR1 and CDR2 are LNHDA and SQIVND (reference sequence). The V end was cut by 4 bases, the J end by 11 bases, with 9 bases between. CDR3 nucleotides: TGTGCCAGTAGTACCCCGCCAACACCCCTCCACTTT. Translated, it gives CASSTPPTPLHF.

The rearrangement uses TRBV2 and TRBJ1-5; D uncertain. The germline gives CDR1 SNHLY, CDR2 FYNNEI. The CDR3 runs 15 residues. Trimming removed 2 bases from V and 7 bases from J, with 15 bases in between. The CDR3 DNA sequence: TGTGCCAGCAGTGAAACATGGTCGGAAGAACAGCCCCAGCATTTT. As protein: CASSETWSEEQPQHF.

The chain couples TRBV7-9 to TRBJ1-4, with D possibly matching TRBD1 (5 bases). V shed 11 bases and J shed 4 bases, with 11 bases lying between them. The CDR3 length is 12 residues. Germline CDR1 is SEHNR and CDR2 is FQNEAQ (reference sequence). DNA of the CDR3: TGTGCCCACAGGAATTATAATGAAAAACTGTTTTTT. This codes for CAHRNYNEKLFF.

Of note for this clone: Other DNA sequences in the sample encode the same CDR3. J is TRBJ1-1 and V is TRBV7-2; 7 positions match TRBD1. This CDR3 has 14 residues. CDR1 and CDR2 from the germline V gene are SGHTA and FQGNSA. V lost 6 bases to trimming and J lost 2 bases; unmatched junction nucleotides: 6. CDR3 region: CASSTQGGNTEAFF. For the CDR3, the DNA is TGTGCCAGCAGTACTCAGGGGGGTAACACTGAAGCTTTCTTT. The full variable domain, its missing parts supplied by reference TRBV7-2 and TRBJ1-1, is GAGVSQSPSNKVTEKGKDVELRCDPISGHTALYWYRQSLGQGLEFLIYFQGNSAPDKSGLPSDRFSAERTGGSVSTLTIQRTQQEDSAVYLCASSTQGGNTEAFFGQGTRLTVV.

In the case of this clone: This sample includes further DNA sequences coding for the same CDR3. The chain's CDR3 is CASSEQGLRYEQYF. Here the CDR3 DNA reads TGTGCCAGCAGTGAACAGGGTCTTCGCTACGAGCAGTACTTC. The chain couples TRBV6-1 to TRBJ2-7; maybe TRBD1 (5 bases). Trimming pared 2 bases from V and 3 bases from J, leaving 11 bases between. The germline V gene encodes CDR1 MNHNS and CDR2 SASEGT. The CDR3 loop spans 14 amino acids.

V gene TRBV7-2 combines with J gene TRBJ2-7, with TRBD2 matching over 15 bases. The V gene's germline CDR1 is SGHTA and CDR2 FQGNSA. This CDR3 is built from 16 residues. Trimming took 5 bases from V and 7 from J; bases not matched to a gene: 9. The CDR3 here is CASSPGTSGRPWEQYF. The CDR3 nucleotides read TGTGCCAGCAGCCCCGGGACTAGCGGGAGGCCTTGGGAGCAGTACTTC.

This chain links TRBV11-2 with TRBJ1-1; 9 positions agree with TRBD1. The CDR3 is made up of 15 amino acids. CDR1 and CDR2 from the germline V gene are SGHAT and FQNNGV. Trimming at V came to 4 bases and at J to 4 bases, leaving 7 bases not matched to a gene. CDR3 sequence: CASSSQGAPGTEAFF. In DNA, the CDR3 is TGTGCCAGCAGCTCACAGGGGGCCCCGGGCACTGAAGCTTTCTTT.

V usage is TRBV28 and J usage is TRBJ2-1; 9 bases agree with TRBD2. The CDR3 is 19 amino acids. Germline CDR1 and CDR2: MDHEN and SYDVKM. V lost 2 bases to trimming and J lost 7 bases; unmatched junction nucleotides: 18. CDR3 bases: TGTGCCAGCAGTTTAGATAACTCGTGGGCTAGCGGGGAAAGAAATGAGCAGTTCTTC. Protein product: CASSLDNSWASGERNEQFF.

The J gene is TRBJ1-4, the V gene TRBV18, with 8 nucleotides matching TRBD1. Germline values: CDR1 KGHSH, CDR2 LQKENI. After removal of 2 bases from V and 8 bases from J, the junction contained 7 bases not matched to a gene. The CDR3 is 15 amino acids. CDR3 protein: CASSPNTGGGEKLFF. CDR3 nucleotides: TGTGCCAGCTCACCAAACACAGGGGGTGGCGAAAAACTGTTTTTT.

The chain employs TRBV6-1 and TRBJ2-2; D possibly corresponds to TRBD2 (6 bases). The CDR3 runs to 15 residues. The V and J ends lost 4 bases and 4 bases respectively, with 13 bases between them. CDR1 and CDR2 (germline): MNHNS, SASEGT. Written as DNA, the CDR3 is TGTGCCAGCAGTGTTGGAGGGTATGGCACCGGGGAGCTGTTTTTT. It yields the protein CASSVGGYGTGELFF.

The gene calls are TRBV6-6 and TRBJ2-7, with 7 bases fitting TRBD1. In germline, CDR1 is MNHNY, CDR2 SVGAGI (reference sequence). V dropped 4 bases and J dropped 0; count of bases not matched to a gene: 6. The CDR3 has 15 residues. CDR3 in DNA: TGTGCCAGCAGTTCAACAGGGGCGAACTCCTACGAGCAGTACTTC. Protein product: CASSSTGANSYEQYF.

This clone has just a few counts. The rearrangement links TRBV6-5 to TRBJ1-1, with a possible D match to TRBD1 (6 bases). With 6 bases removed from V and 8 bases from J, the gap between germline ends came to 16 bases. The germline V gene has CDR1 MNHEY and CDR2 SVGAGI. CDR3 size: 13 residues. The CDR3: CASSPEGGREAFF. The CDR3 bases are TGTGCCAGCAGCCCGGAGGGGGGGCGAGAAGCTTTCTTT.

The V and J genes are TRBV7-9 and TRBJ1-3, with 8 bases that match TRBD1. The V segment lost 6 bases and the J segment 0 bases; nucleotides outside the gene matches: 10. Germline CDR1 reads SEHNR; CDR2 reads FQNEAQ (reference sequence). The CDR3 consists of 17 residues. CDR3 bases: TGTGCCAGCAGGCTAGGAGGACAGGGAAGCTCTGGAAACACCATATATTTT. It yields the protein CASRLGGQGSSGNTIYF.

The chain is built from TRBV10-3 and TRBJ2-2, with 12 bases aligning to TRBD2. The CDR3 totals 14 residues. V dropped 11 bases and J dropped 7; count of bases not matched to a gene: 8. CDR1 is ENHRY, CDR2 SYGVKD, per germline. CDR3 region: CAVSSGREVGELFF. The CDR3 nucleotides read TGTGCCGTCTCTAGCGGGAGGGAGGTCGGGGAGCTGTTTTTT.

The chain joins TRBV18 to TRBJ2-5; a possible D gene is TRBD1 (5 bases). The CDR3 extends over 14 amino acids. Trimming shortened V by 2 bases and J by 0 bases, and 7 bases separated the two germline ends. From germline, CDR1 is KGHSH and CDR2 LQKENI. The CDR3 loop is CASSPGHHQETQYF. The CDR3 nucleotides are TGTGCCAGCTCACCAGGACACCACCAAGAGACCCAGTACTTC.

The chain recombines TRBV6-5 with TRBJ2-3, with a weak D call TRBD2 (6 bases). Germline V gene lookup returns CDR1 MNHEY and CDR2 SVGAGI. The CDR3 is 16 residues long. Trimming shortened V by 0 bases and J by 0 bases, and 10 bases separated the two germline ends. CDR3 protein: CASSYSAGTSTDTQYF. The DNA for the CDR3 is TGTGCCAGCAGTTACTCAGCGGGTACTAGCACAGATACGCAGTATTTT.

The count of this clone is one. The identical CDR3 is also encoded by other nucleotide sequences in the sample. The chain couples TRBV18 to TRBJ2-7; D possibly uses TRBD1 or TRBD2 (5 bases each). With 2 bases removed from V and 2 bases from J, the gap between germline ends came to 7 bases. Germline loops: CDR1 KGHSH, CDR2 LQKENI. The CDR3 is 13 amino acids. The CDR3 is CASSPVGAYEQYF. The DNA for the CDR3 is TGTGCCAGCTCACCAGTGGGGGCCTACGAGCAGTACTTC.

This clone appeared once. This chain links TRBV30 with TRBJ1-2, with TRBD1 matching over 10 bases. The CDR3 extends over 14 amino acids. Germline V gene data show CDR1 as GTSNPN and CDR2 as SVGIG (reference sequence). V was pared by 0 bases and J by 8 bases, with 6 bases of the junction left unmatched. CDR3 sequence reads: CAWSVWTGGYGYTF. The CDR3 DNA is TGTGCCTGGAGTGTTTGGACAGGGGGATACGGCTACACCTTC.

J is TRBJ2-7 and V is TRBV5-6; tentative D call: TRBD2 (6 bases). CDR1 and CDR2 from the germline V gene are SGHDT and YYEEEE. Trimming left V 4 bases short and J 2 bases short, with 22 bases between. The length of the CDR3 is 17 residues. Written as DNA, the CDR3 is TGTGCCAGCAGCGTTTCCCGGTTCGGGGGACGGGCCTACGAGCAGTACTTC. Amino acid sequence: CASSVSRFGGRAYEQYF. Drawing the rest from reference TRBV5-6 and TRBJ2-7, the complete variable domain is DAGVTQSPTHLIKTRGQQVTLRCSPKSGHDTVSWYQQALGQGPQFIFQYYEEEERQRGNFPDRFSGHQFPNYSSELNVNALLLGDSALYLCASSVSRFGGRAYEQYFGPGTRLTVT.

The CDR3 nucleotides are TGCGCCAGCAGCCCGGATAGGGAACTTTCTGAAGCTTTCTTT. Translated, it gives CASSPDRELSEAFF. V and J are TRBV5-1 and TRBJ1-1; D not resolved. The ends were cut back, 4 bases at V and 6 bases at J, with 16 bases in the middle. Germline CDR1 is SGHRS and CDR2 is YFSETQ. CDR3 length: 14 residues.

This clone has more than one count but fewer than ten. The genes are TRBV28 and TRBJ1-6; D remains unclear. This CDR3 comprises 13 residues. The V and J ends lost 8 bases and 7 bases respectively, with 12 bases between them. Germline V gives CDR1 MDHEN, CDR2 SYDVKM. The DNA for the CDR3 is TGTGCCAGCTGGAACCTACAGAATTCACCCCTCCACTTT. Amino acids: CASWNLQNSPLHF.

The chain is built from TRBV19 and TRBJ2-3; the match to TRBD2 covers 10 bases. The CDR3 extends over 16 amino acids. Germline trimming cut 6 bases from V and 5 bases from J; bases unmatched to any gene: 11. CDR1 is LNHDA and CDR2 is SQIVND in the germline V gene (reference sequence). As DNA, the CDR3 is TGTGCCAGTAGCCTTTATCGGACTAGCGGAGTAGATACGCAGTATTTT. It codes for CASSLYRTSGVDTQYF.

V is TRBV18 and J is TRBJ1-5, with 7 bases matching TRBD1. J was trimmed by 0 bases and V by 4 bases; bases with no gene match: 6. The length of the CDR3 is 16 residues. Per germline, CDR1 KGHSH and CDR2 LQKENI. CDR3 in DNA: TGTGCCAGCTCACAAGGGACAGCCTATAGCAATCAGCCCCAGCATTTT. Translation: CASSQGTAYSNQPQHF. Variable domain in full (rest from reference TRBV18 and TRBJ1-5): NAGVMQNPRHLVRRRGQEARLRCSPMKGHSHVYWYRQLPEEGLKFMVYLQKENIIDESGMPKERFSAEFPKEGPSILRIQQVVRGDSAAYFCASSQGTAYSNQPQHFGDGTRLSIL.

V gene TRBV10-3 combines with J gene TRBJ2-7; D uncertain. The CDR3 loop spans 13 amino acids. The ends were cut back, 2 bases at V and 2 bases at J, with 7 bases in the middle. Germline CDR1 and CDR2: ENHRY and SYGVKD. The CDR3, as DNA: TGTGCCATCAGTGAGACAGAGACCTACGAGCAGTACTTC. Protein: CAISETETYEQYF.

The genes are TRBV12-5 and TRBJ2-6, with 8 bases matching TRBD2. V was pared by 4 bases and J by 2 bases, with 13 bases of the junction left unmatched. The germline V gene has CDR1 LGHNT and CDR2 FRNRAP. This CDR3 comprises 19 residues. CDR3 nucleotide sequence: TGTGCTAGTGGTTCGATAATAGCGGGACCCCCCGCTGGGGCCAACGTCCTGACTTTC. Translated: CASGSIIAGPPAGANVLTF.

Of note for this clone: The same CDR3 arises from other DNA sequences in this sample as well. The V and J genes are TRBV5-1 and TRBJ1-4; possibly TRBD1 for D (6 bases). Germline V lookup: CDR1 SGHRS, CDR2 YFSETQ. The V and J ends lost 3 bases and 4 bases respectively, with 10 bases between them. This CDR3 is built from 14 residues. CDR3: CASSSGQVNEKLFF. The DNA for the CDR3 is TGCGCCAGCAGCTCGGGACAAGTTAATGAAAAACTGTTTTTT.

To note about this clone: Additional DNA sequences in this sample encode the identical CDR3. The chain employs TRBV6-5 and TRBJ2-3; D is undetermined. With 5 bases removed from V and 5 bases from J, the gap between germline ends came to 5 bases. This CDR3 region has 11 residues. Per the germline V gene, CDR1 is MNHEY and CDR2 is SVGAGI. In nucleotides, the CDR3 is TGTGCCAGCAGTCAGCGAGATACGCAGTATTTT. Its protein is CASSQRDTQYF.